The rows below give T cell receptor beta chains drawn from one sample of a study of naive CD8 T cells in extremely preterm neonates. The assay was immunoSEQ multiplex PCR, and TCRdb's table has in-frame clones only and misses some. Among 20,000 to 30,000 clones listed, about 91% were seen once. The sample taken for sequencing was naive CD8+ T cells from cord blood. The receptors come from a boy who was born preterm. Each CDR3 is given with its conserved first and last residue. The order of the fields is CDR3 protein, CDR3 DNA, D gene, V gene, J gene, clone size. A D gene is named only where the DNA matches it firmly. Clone size is not always given. Where it is, it says once, few, many or a class for expanded clones.

CDR3aa: CASSTNQPQHF; CDR3nt: TGTGCCAGTAGTACAAATCAGCCCCAGCATTTT; d_gene: -; v_gene: TRBV19; j_gene: TRBJ1-5; abundance: few
CDR3aa: CASSGTNYGYTF; CDR3nt: TGTGCCAGTAGTGGCACTAACTATGGCTACACCTTC; d_gene: -; v_gene: TRBV19; j_gene: TRBJ1-2; abundance: -
CDR3aa: CASSLARTSGGLSSYNEQFF; CDR3nt: TGTGCCAGCAGCTTAGCTAGGACTAGCGGGGGCCTTAGCTCCTACAATGAGCAGTTCTTC; d_gene: TRBD2; v_gene: TRBV11-3; j_gene: TRBJ2-1; abundance: -
CDR3aa: CASSPPGQGYGYTF; CDR3nt: TGTGCCAGCAGCCCCCCCGGACAGGGATATGGCTACACCTTC; d_gene: TRBD1; v_gene: TRBV7-9; j_gene: TRBJ1-2; abundance: -
CDR3aa: CASSYISPLHF; CDR3nt: TGTGCCAGCAGTTACATTTCACCCCTCCACTTT; d_gene: -; v_gene: TRBV6-5; j_gene: TRBJ1-6; abundance: -
CDR3aa: CASSLGQIYNSPLHF; CDR3nt: TGTGCCAGCAGTTTAGGACAGATATATAATTCACCCCTCCACTTT; d_gene: -; v_gene: TRBV27; j_gene: TRBJ1-6; abundance: -
CDR3aa: CASSLGTSEQYF; CDR3nt: TGTGCCAGCAGCTTAGGGACTAGCGAGCAGTACTTC; d_gene: TRBD2; v_gene: TRBV7-2; j_gene: TRBJ2-7; abundance: -
CDR3aa: CASSLGLYGYTF; CDR3nt: TGTGCCAGCAGCTTAGGCCTCTATGGCTACACCTTC; d_gene: -; v_gene: TRBV11-2; j_gene: TRBJ1-2; abundance: -
CDR3aa: CSVEGASNQPQHF; CDR3nt: TGCAGCGTTGAGGGGGCGAGCAATCAGCCCCAGCATTTT; d_gene: -; v_gene: TRBV29-1; j_gene: TRBJ1-5; abundance: -
CDR3aa: CASSEGQGANTGELFF; CDR3nt: TGCGCCAGCAGTGAGGGACAGGGGGCGAACACCGGGGAGCTGTTTTTT; d_gene: TRBD1; v_gene: TRBV10-1; j_gene: TRBJ2-2; abundance: -
CDR3aa: CASSFLGQEETQYF; CDR3nt: TGCGCCAGCAGCTTCTTGGGACAGGAAGAGACCCAGTACTTC; d_gene: TRBD1; v_gene: TRBV5-1; j_gene: TRBJ2-5; abundance: once
CDR3aa: CASSERGGSYNEQFF; CDR3nt: TGCGCCAGCAGTGAGCGGGGGGGCTCCTACAATGAGCAGTTCTTC; d_gene: TRBD2; v_gene: TRBV10-2; j_gene: TRBJ2-1; abundance: once
CDR3aa: CASSVAGTDTQYF; CDR3nt: TGTGCCAGCAGCGTAGCGGGCACAGATACGCAGTATTTT; d_gene: -; v_gene: TRBV9; j_gene: TRBJ2-3; abundance: -
CDR3aa: CASSWAPTGGGNTIYF; CDR3nt: TGCGCCAGCAGCTGGGCACCTACAGGGGGCGGAAACACCATATATTTT; d_gene: TRBD1; v_gene: TRBV5-1; j_gene: TRBJ1-3; abundance: -
CDR3aa: CASGWGQGNQPQHF; CDR3nt: TGTGCTAGTGGTTGGGGACAGGGCAATCAGCCCCAGCATTTT; d_gene: TRBD1; v_gene: TRBV12-5; j_gene: TRBJ1-5; abundance: -
CDR3aa: CASSWDSSYNSPLHF; CDR3nt: TGTGCCAGCAGTTGGGACAGCTCCTATAATTCACCCCTCCACTTT; d_gene: TRBD1; v_gene: TRBV6-6; j_gene: TRBJ1-6; abundance: -
CDR3aa: CASSAGNTEAFF; CDR3nt: TGTGCCAGCAGTGCGGGTAACACTGAAGCTTTCTTT; d_gene: -; v_gene: TRBV2; j_gene: TRBJ1-1; abundance: -
CDR3aa: CASSFGTYEQYF; CDR3nt: TGTGCCAGCAGCTTCGGGACATACGAGCAGTACTTC; d_gene: -; v_gene: TRBV5-5; j_gene: TRBJ2-7; abundance: -
CDR3aa: CSVETGTTYEQYF; CDR3nt: TGCAGCGTTGAAACCGGGACAACCTACGAGCAGTACTTC; d_gene: -; v_gene: TRBV29-1; j_gene: TRBJ2-7; abundance: -
CDR3aa: CASSVDSSYNSPLHF; CDR3nt: TGTGCCAGCAGCGTTGACAGCTCCTATAATTCACCCCTCCACTTT; d_gene: -; v_gene: TRBV2; j_gene: TRBJ1-6; abundance: -
CDR3aa: CASSLSGTGGYEQYF; CDR3nt: TGCGCCAGCAGCCTATCCGGGACAGGGGGCTACGAGCAGTACTTC; d_gene: TRBD1; v_gene: TRBV5-1; j_gene: TRBJ2-7; abundance: -
CDR3aa: CASSLASRDTQYF; CDR3nt: TGTGCCAGCAGTTTAGCTAGTCGAGATACGCAGTATTTT; d_gene: -; v_gene: TRBV27; j_gene: TRBJ2-3; abundance: -
CDR3aa: CASSLDTGGYGYTF; CDR3nt: TGTGCCAGCAGCTTGGATACAGGGGGCTATGGCTACACCTTC; d_gene: TRBD1; v_gene: TRBV5-4; j_gene: TRBJ1-2; abundance: -
CDR3aa: CASSLRGGTDTQYF; CDR3nt: TGTGCCAGCAGCTTACGGGGGGGCACAGATACGCAGTATTTT; d_gene: TRBD2; v_gene: TRBV7-3; j_gene: TRBJ2-3; abundance: once
CDR3aa: CASSTSGAYNEQFF; CDR3nt: TGTGCCAGTAGTACTAGCGGGGCCTACAATGAGCAGTTCTTC; d_gene: TRBD2; v_gene: TRBV19; j_gene: TRBJ2-1; abundance: -
CDR3aa: CASSPRTRGYEQYF; CDR3nt: TGTGCCAGTAGTCCCCGGACTAGAGGCTACGAGCAGTACTTC; d_gene: TRBD2; v_gene: TRBV19; j_gene: TRBJ2-7; abundance: -
CDR3aa: CACSDSSYEQYF; CDR3nt: TGTGCCTGCTCCGACAGCTCCTACGAGCAGTACTTC; d_gene: -; v_gene: TRBV30; j_gene: TRBJ2-7; abundance: -
CDR3aa: CASSLEEFVAYEQYF; CDR3nt: TGCGCCAGCAGCTTGGAGGAATTCGTAGCCTACGAGCAGTACTTC; d_gene: -; v_gene: TRBV5-1; j_gene: TRBJ2-7; abundance: -
CDR3aa: CASSLNRGETQYF; CDR3nt: TGTGCCAGCAGCTTAAATAGGGGGGAGACCCAGTACTTC; d_gene: -; v_gene: TRBV7-3; j_gene: TRBJ2-5; abundance: -
CDR3aa: CASRPGEGYNEQFF; CDR3nt: TGCGCCAGCAGGCCAGGGGAAGGGTACAATGAGCAGTTCTTC; d_gene: -; v_gene: TRBV10-1; j_gene: TRBJ2-1; abundance: -
CDR3aa: CASSDSYNEQFF; CDR3nt: TGTGCCAGCAGTGACTCCTACAATGAGCAGTTCTTC; d_gene: -; v_gene: TRBV2; j_gene: TRBJ2-1; abundance: -
CDR3aa: CAKGLSSYNEQFF; CDR3nt: TGCGCCAAGGGACTTAGCTCCTACAATGAGCAGTTCTTC; d_gene: -; v_gene: TRBV10-1; j_gene: TRBJ2-1; abundance: -
CDR3aa: CAWNVGSRNTEAFF; CDR3nt: TGTGCCTGGAACGTCGGGAGTAGGAACACTGAAGCTTTCTTT; d_gene: -; v_gene: TRBV30; j_gene: TRBJ1-1; abundance: -
CDR3aa: CASSLAGLISYEQYF; CDR3nt: TGTGCCAGCAGCTTAGCGGGCTTAATCTCCTACGAGCAGTACTTC; d_gene: -; v_gene: TRBV7-2; j_gene: TRBJ2-7; abundance: -
CDR3aa: CASSLSISNQPQHF; CDR3nt: TGTGCCAGCAGTTTATCAATCAGCAATCAGCCCCAGCATTTT; d_gene: -; v_gene: TRBV27; j_gene: TRBJ1-5; abundance: -
CDR3aa: CASSLDRAKNIQYF; CDR3nt: TGTGCCAGCAGCTTAGACAGGGCCAAAAACATTCAGTACTTC; d_gene: -; v_gene: TRBV7-2; j_gene: TRBJ2-4; abundance: once
CDR3aa: CASSQYNNSPLHF; CDR3nt: TGCGCCAGCAGCCAATACAATAATTCACCCCTCCACTTT; d_gene: -; v_gene: TRBV4-1; j_gene: TRBJ1-6; abundance: -
CDR3aa: CASSIAGGPYEQYF; CDR3nt: TGTGCCAGTAGTATAGCGGGGGGGCCCTACGAGCAGTACTTC; d_gene: TRBD2; v_gene: TRBV19; j_gene: TRBJ2-7; abundance: -
CDR3aa: CASSDYEQYF; CDR3nt: TGCGCCAGCAGTGACTACGAGCAGTACTTC; d_gene: -; v_gene: TRBV10-2; j_gene: TRBJ2-7; abundance: -
CDR3aa: CSASFIYGYTF; CDR3nt: TGCAGTGCTAGCTTCATCTATGGCTACACCTTC; d_gene: -; v_gene: TRBV20-1; j_gene: TRBJ1-2; abundance: -
CDR3aa: CASSDRGRETQYF; CDR3nt: TGTGCCAGCAGCGACAGGGGGCGAGAGACCCAGTACTTC; d_gene: TRBD1; v_gene: TRBV5-6; j_gene: TRBJ2-5; abundance: -
CDR3aa: CASRDKNSYEQYF; CDR3nt: TGTGCCAGCAGGGACAAAAACTCCTACGAGCAGTACTTC; d_gene: -; v_gene: TRBV27; j_gene: TRBJ2-7; abundance: -
CDR3aa: CASSPPAGAEAFF; CDR3nt: TGTGCCAGCTCACCACCAGCAGGGGCTGAAGCTTTCTTT; d_gene: -; v_gene: TRBV18; j_gene: TRBJ1-1; abundance: -
CDR3aa: CASSLGTDTQYF; CDR3nt: TGTGCCAGCAGCTTAGGGACAGATACGCAGTATTTT; d_gene: -; v_gene: TRBV7-9; j_gene: TRBJ2-3; abundance: few
CDR3aa: CASSPGQVSTDTQYF; CDR3nt: TGTGCCAGCAGCCCTGGACAGGTGTCCACAGATACGCAGTATTTT; d_gene: TRBD1; v_gene: TRBV7-3; j_gene: TRBJ2-3; abundance: -
CDR3aa: CASSLEGASSYEQYF; CDR3nt: TGCGCCAGCAGCTTGGAGGGGGCGAGCTCCTACGAGCAGTACTTC; d_gene: TRBD1; v_gene: TRBV5-1; j_gene: TRBJ2-7; abundance: -
CDR3aa: CASSWTSGGDTQYF; CDR3nt: TGTGCCAGCAGCTGGACTAGCGGGGGGGATACGCAGTATTTT; d_gene: TRBD2; v_gene: TRBV7-2; j_gene: TRBJ2-3; abundance: -
CDR3aa: CASSFSTDTQYF; CDR3nt: TGTGCCAGCAGCTTCAGCACAGATACGCAGTATTTT; d_gene: -; v_gene: TRBV5-6; j_gene: TRBJ2-3; abundance: -
CDR3aa: CASSLERDTEAFF; CDR3nt: TGTGCCAGCAGCTTAGAACGGGACACTGAAGCTTTCTTT; d_gene: -; v_gene: TRBV7-6; j_gene: TRBJ1-1; abundance: -
CDR3aa: CAISRDGGWTEAFF; CDR3nt: TGTGCCATCAGTAGGGATGGGGGATGGACTGAAGCTTTCTTT; d_gene: -; v_gene: TRBV10-3; j_gene: TRBJ1-1; abundance: -